The 20 T cell receptor beta chains in this list originate from one sample, sequenced in a study of blood T cell repertoires in COVID-19. The protocol was immunoSEQ multiplex PCR, while the TCRdb copy is restricted to in-frame clones and leaves out a portion. The repertoire includes around 290,000 clones, about 89% of them detected once, and less than 2% sits in the top ten. Input material: PBMCs or T cells enriched from blood (not recorded which). Receptors were obtained from a woman in her thirties or forties who had recovered from COVID-19.

J is TRBJ1-6 and V is TRBV7-2, with D unresolved. This CDR3 has 15 amino acids. The germline V gene encodes CDR1 SGHTA and CDR2 FQGNSA. V shed 4 bases and J shed 11 bases, with 18 bases lying between them. CDR3 residues: CASSSTSGIMAPLHF. The CDR3 nucleotides read TGTGCCAGCAGCTCAACTTCGGGAATCATGGCACCCCTCCACTTT.

Here the CDR3 reads CASSLGFPLISGSLIEQYF. DNA of the CDR3: TGCGCCAGCAGCTTGGGATTTCCATTGATCAGCGGGAGTCTGATTGAGCAGTACTTC. V is TRBV5-1 and J is TRBJ2-7; the match to TRBD2 covers 8 bases. Trimming at V came to 0 bases and at J to 7 bases, leaving 21 bases not matched to a gene. Per germline, CDR1 SGHRS and CDR2 YFSETQ. CDR3 size: 19 residues. The whole variable domain, remainder taken from reference TRBV5-1 and TRBJ2-7, is KAGVTQTPRYLIKTRGQQVTLSCSPISGHRSVSWYQQTPGQGLQFLFEYFSETQRNKGNFPGRFSGRQFSNSRSEMNVSTLELGDSALYLCASSLGFPLISGSLIEQYFGPGTRLTVT.

The rearrangement links TRBV18 to TRBJ1-5; D is unresolved. CDR1 and CDR2 (germline): KGHSH, LQKENI. Trimming took 1 base from V and 1 from J, leaving 8 bases between them. This CDR3 spans 15 amino acids. The DNA for the CDR3 is TGTGCCAGCTCACCACGGGGAGGCAGCAATCAGCCCCAGCATTTT. Its protein is CASSPRGGSNQPQHF.

The V call is TRBV11-2, the J call TRBJ1-1, with a tentative D call TRBD1 (5 bases). This CDR3 spans 15 amino acids. V dropped 1 base and J dropped 1 base, with 10 bases sitting between them. In germline, CDR1 is SGHAT, CDR2 FQNNGV. The CDR3 region has the DNA TGTGCCAGCAGCTTAGGTAGGGGTCGGAACACTGAAGCTTTCTTT. This translates into CASSLGRGRNTEAFF.

The chain has TRBV6-5 and TRBJ1-2, with D hard to call. Germline CDR1 and CDR2: MNHEY and SVGAGI. This CDR3 region has 14 residues. Trimming stripped 7 bases from V and 8 bases from J, with 20 bases between. In nucleotides, the CDR3 is TGTGCCAGCACCTCCCCCCCAGGAGGAGGAGGCTACACCTTC. It encodes CASTSPPGGGGYTF.

The rearrangement uses TRBV7-2 and TRBJ2-1; 14 bases are shared with TRBD2. CDR1 is SGHTA, CDR2 FQGNSA, per germline. The V segment lost 1 base and the J segment 6 bases; nucleotides outside the gene matches: 2. This CDR3 region has 16 residues. This chain's CDR3 is CASSLGGTSGSNEQFF. The CDR3, as DNA: TGTGCCAGCAGCTTAGGCGGGACTAGCGGGAGCAATGAGCAGTTCTTC.

This clone has just one count. The chain employs TRBV20-1 and TRBJ2-1, with 9 bases matching TRBD2. Germline assignment: CDR1 DFQATT and CDR2 SNEGSKA (reference sequence). There are 14 residues in the CDR3. The V segment lost 3 bases and the J segment 7 bases; nucleotides outside the gene matches: 7. CDR3 residues: CSASMAGGRNEQFF. DNA for the CDR3: TGCAGTGCTAGTATGGCGGGGGGGCGGAATGAGCAGTTCTTC.

CDR3 in amino acids: CASSQGSGGYTF. CDR3 DNA sequence: TGTGCCAGCAGCCAAGGGTCCGGTGGCTACACCTTC. The rearrangement joins TRBV4-2 to TRBJ1-2, with unresolved D. Germline CDR1 reads LGHNA; CDR2 reads YNFKEQ. The CDR3 spans 12 residues. Trimming pared 1 base from V and 7 bases from J, leaving 7 bases between.

This chain links TRBV6-5 with TRBJ1-2, with D possibly matching TRBD1 (5 bases). The CDR3 runs to 13 residues. Between the trimmed V and J ends, which lost 2 bases and 4 bases, there was a span of 8 bases. The V gene's germline CDR1 is MNHEY and CDR2 SVGAGI. CDR3 sequence (DNA): TGTGCCAGCAGTTACAGGGGCGTCTATGGCTACACCTTC. Residues: CASSYRGVYGYTF.

The chain links TRBV7-9 to TRBJ2-2; D might be TRBD1 (6 bases). The V gene's germline CDR1 is SEHNR and CDR2 FQNEAQ (reference sequence). CDR3 length equals 16 residues. V dropped 5 bases and J dropped 0 bases, with 13 bases sitting between them. CDR3 in amino acids: CASSPLRTANTGELFF. CDR3 DNA sequence: TGTGCCAGCAGCCCACTCAGGACAGCGAACACCGGGGAGCTGTTTTTT.

The chain's CDR3 is CASSDTDSTYNEQFF. As DNA, the CDR3 is TGTGCCAGCAGTGACACGGACTCCACCTACAATGAGCAGTTCTTC. The J gene is TRBJ2-1, the V gene TRBV6-4; a weak D match, TRBD2 (5 bases). CDR3 length: 15 amino acids. Deletions cut 2 bases from V and 2 bases from J, with 10 bases between. CDR1 is MRHNA, CDR2 SNTAGT, per germline.

The rearrangement links TRBV5-4 to TRBJ2-3, with D maybe TRBD1 (5 bases). Deletions cut 4 bases from V and 1 base from J, with 10 bases between. The CDR3 spans 14 residues. Looked up from germline, CDR1 is SGHNT and CDR2 is YYREEE (reference sequence). For the CDR3, the DNA is TGTGCCAGCAGCGACCGACAGCGCACAGATACGCAGTATTTT. It is translated as CASSDRQRTDTQYF.

V and J are TRBV12-3 or TRBV12-4 and TRBJ1-2; D unclear. V was trimmed by 7 bases and J by 3 bases, leaving 12 bases between them. CDR3 size: 13 residues. CDR3 protein: CASTHRGYYGYTF. CDR3 bases: TGTGCCAGCACCCACCGGGGATACTATGGCTACACCTTC.

This chain's CDR3 is CASSPPYGNEQFF. In DNA form, the CDR3 reads TGTGCCAGCTCACCACCTTACGGCAATGAGCAGTTCTTC. The chain has TRBV18 and TRBJ2-1; D unclear. The germline V gene has CDR1 KGHSH and CDR2 LQKENI. Trimming left V 0 bases short and J 6 bases short, with 6 bases between. CDR3 length equals 13 residues.

There are a few counts of this clone. V gene TRBV7-9 combines with J gene TRBJ1-2, with 7 bases lining up with TRBD1. After removal of 3 bases from V and 8 bases from J, the junction contained 12 bases not matched to a gene. CDR1 and CDR2 (germline): SEHNR, FQNEAQ (reference sequence). The CDR3 covers 15 residues. In nucleotides, the CDR3 is TGTGCCAGCAGCTTCGAGGCAGGGGGGTGGATAGGCTACACCTTC. It codes for CASSFEAGGWIGYTF. The variable domain in full, with the rest retrieved from reference TRBV7-9 and TRBJ1-2, is DTGVSQNPRHKITKRGQNVTFRCDPISEHNRLYWYRQTLGQGPEFLTYFQNEAQLEKSRLLSDRFSAERPKGSFSTLEIQRTEQGDSAMYLCASSFEAGGWIGYTFGSGTRLTVV.

The gene calls are TRBV7-2 and TRBJ2-2, with 7 bases lining up with TRBD2. Germline loops: CDR1 SGHTA, CDR2 FQGNSA. V gave up 4 bases and J gave up 5 bases; unmatched junction bases: 7. The CDR3 has 15 amino acids. The CDR3: CASSWAGVRTGELFF. CDR3 nucleotides: TGTGCCAGCAGCTGGGCGGGAGTTCGTACCGGGGAGCTGTTTTTT.

The chain links TRBV7-9 to TRBJ1-2, with D perhaps matching TRBD1 (6 bases). There are 14 residues in the CDR3. V was trimmed by 4 bases and J by 5 bases, leaving 14 bases between them. The germline CDR1 and CDR2 sequences are SEHNR and FQNEAQ (reference sequence). CDR3 residues: CASSSLQGWYGYTF. In DNA, the CDR3 is TGTGCCAGCAGCTCACTACAGGGCTGGTATGGCTACACCTTC.

This chain uses TRBV21-1 with TRBJ2-7; TRBD2, the D gene given by the table, was not confirmed from the DNA. TRBV21-1 is given as a pseudogene. The CDR3 has 15 amino acids. DNA for the CDR3: TGTGCCAGCATCAAAGGGTCTCTACCGGGTTACGAGCAGTACTTC. Protein: CASIKGSLPGYEQYF.

The table lists this clone with a few counts. The J gene is TRBJ2-1, the V gene TRBV24-1; possible D gene TRBD1, 6 bases. There are 15 residues in the CDR3. The V end was cut by 5 bases, the J end by 8 bases, with 18 bases between. Germline loops: CDR1 KGHDR, CDR2 SFDVKD. CDR3 protein: CATSAPNQGSDEQFF. CDR3 nucleotide sequence: TGTGCCACCAGTGCTCCAAATCAGGGGTCGGATGAGCAGTTCTTC.

J is TRBJ1-2 and V is TRBV18; 9 bases fit TRBD1. The germline V gene has CDR1 KGHSH and CDR2 LQKENI. V was pared by 6 bases and J by 5 bases, with 4 bases of the junction left unmatched. The CDR3 runs 13 residues. The CDR3 loop reads CASSRDRGYGYTF. DNA for the CDR3: TGTGCCAGCTCCCGCGACAGGGGGTATGGCTACACCTTC.